This TCR beta chain was recovered during a study of PD-1 blockade in classical Hodgkin lymphoma. A note on this clone: Its antigen is currently unknown.

The V and J ends lost 1 base and 2 bases, in that order; junction bases with no gene match: 5. The germline V gene has CDR1 MGHRA and CDR2 YSYEKL. This CDR3 has 16 residues. Study-level results: Diminished baseline TCR diversity has been reported in newly diagnosed patients relative to healthy donors. Complete responders had baseline diversity similar to newly diagnosed patients.

Relapse was seen in all patients after autologous stem cell transplantation, and brentuximab vedotin exposure was variable. Only in-frame clones appear in the TCRdb table, and some are missing; sequencing was by immunoSEQ multiplex PCR. The profile shows 20,000 to 30,000 clones, approximately 69% of them singletons. The input for sequencing was peripheral blood mononuclear cells (PBMCs), taken at baseline. The V and J genes are TRBV4-1 and TRBJ1-3; 7 bases are shared with TRBD1. This receptor was identified in a human donor with classical Hodgkin lymphoma. The CDR3 DNA reads as TGCGCCAGCAGCCAAGGATGGCAGGGGGCTGGAAACACCATATATTTT. Amino acids: CASSQGWQGAGNTIYF.